These 6 T cell receptor beta chains were all obtained from the same sample, sequenced in a study of blood T cells in healthy people across ages (dated by TCRdb to between 2015 and 2016). Receptors were amplified or captured by 5' RACE. A second PCR of about 6 to 11 cycles was run with a J-beta primer mix and a sample-barcoded 5' primer. TCRdb reworked the public reads: Q25 trimming with fastp, MiXCR clone assembly, productive beta chains retained. Duplicate CDR3 protein sequences are folded into a single record with the most common DNA and genes. In this sample the table shows over 1,500,000 distinct CDR3 sequences, around 40% of which occur a single time. The ten largest clones add up to about 21% of the sample. Sequencing was done on a sample of blood. These receptors were taken from a human donor in good health.

The CDR3, as DNA: TGTGCCAGCAGTTCTAGCGGGGGGGTTGGAGAGACCCAGTACTTC. Translating gives CASSSSGGVGETQYF. The chain combines TRBV12-3 or TRBV12-4 with TRBJ2-5, with TRBD2 identical over 12 bases. Trimming took 4 bases from V and 4 from J; bases not matched to a gene: 4. CDR3 length equals 15 residues.

V gene TRBV6-2 or TRBV6-3 combines with J gene TRBJ2-7; TRBD1 agrees at 7 bases. With V trimmed by 7 bases and J by 1 base, 7 bases remained unmatched. Germline CDR1 is MNHEY and CDR2 is SVGEGT. This CDR3 is built from 14 residues. CDR3 DNA sequence: TGTGCCAGCACCTACAGGGGTGCTTCCTACGAGCAGTACTTC. This translates into CASTYRGASYEQYF.

The J gene is TRBJ2-3, the V gene TRBV5-1; 12 nucleotides align to TRBD2. CDR3 size: 15 residues. V trimming: 6 bases; J trimming: 4 bases; junction bases outside the gene matches: 6. Germline CDR1 and CDR2: SGHRS and YFSETQ. This chain's CDR3 is CASTSGGAGADTQYF. DNA of the CDR3: TGCGCCAGCACTAGCGGGGGGGCCGGAGCAGATACGCAGTATTTT.

The chain links TRBV28 to TRBJ1-2; D not resolved. CDR1 is MDHEN and CDR2 is SYDVKM in the germline V gene. V lost 5 bases, J lost 2 bases, and 12 bases lay in between. This CDR3 comprises 14 residues. The CDR3 DNA reads as TGTGCCAGCAGTATGACGGCAGTGAACTATGGCTACACCTTC. It encodes CASSMTAVNYGYTF.

This clonotype occurred a few times. V usage is TRBV9 and J usage is TRBJ2-4; 7 bases are shared with TRBD2. This CDR3 has 14 residues. V shed 0 bases, J shed 8 bases, and the junction held 5 bases outside the gene matches. Germline V gene lookup returns CDR1 SGDLS and CDR2 YYNGEE. In DNA, the CDR3 is TGTGCCAGCAGCGTAGAGTGGGGAGGGTACATTCAGTACTTC. Protein sequence: CASSVEWGGYIQYF. The variable domain in full, completed from reference TRBV9 and TRBJ2-4, reads DSGVTQTPKHLITATGQRVTLRCSPRSGDLSVYWYQQSLDQGLQFLIQYYNGEERAKGNILERFSAQQFPDLHSELNLSSLELGDSALYFCASSVEWGGYIQYFGAGTRLSVL.

The V gene is TRBV4-3, the J gene TRBJ2-1; D possibly corresponds to TRBD2 (5 bases). V was cut by 2 bases and J by 4 bases, with 12 bases left in between. The length of the CDR3 is 15 residues. Germline V gene lookup returns CDR1 LGHNA and CDR2 YSLEER. The CDR3 DNA sequence: TGCGCCAGCAGCCAACAAAGCGGTCCTTACAATGAGCAGTTCTTC. Its protein is CASSQQSGPYNEQFF.